Below are 9 T cell receptor beta chains sequenced from a single sample in a study of T cell repertoires in ileal Crohn's disease. Indicated time point: inflamed ileum from the surgical specimen. The repertoire was sequenced with immunoSEQ multiplex PCR; TCRdb's copy has only in-frame clones and lacks some. The sample holds roughly 6,600 clones, about 83% seen once. What was sequenced was ileal tissue. These receptors were collected from an adult with Crohn's disease.

This clone was seen a single time. J is TRBJ1-3 and V is TRBV6-5, with D hard to call. V was trimmed by 2 bases and J by 4 bases, leaving 6 bases between them. CDR3 length: 13 residues. CDR1 is MNHEY and CDR2 is SVGAGI in the germline V gene. The CDR3 DNA sequence: TGTGCCAGCAGTTACAGAGACGGAAACACCATATATTTT. Protein sequence: CASSYRDGNTIYF.

This clone was counted once. The CDR3 is CASSARAGIYEQYF. DNA of the CDR3: TGCGCCAGCAGCGCCAGGGCAGGGATTTACGAGCAGTACTTC. The chain carries TRBV5-1 and TRBJ2-7; a possible D gene is TRBD1 (5 bases). Germline V lookup: CDR1 SGHRS, CDR2 YFSETQ. With 4 bases removed from V and 4 bases from J, the gap between germline ends came to 15 bases. This CDR3 spans 14 amino acids.

The chain combines TRBV11-2 with TRBJ2-1, with TRBD1 matching over 12 bases. CDR1 is SGHAT and CDR2 is FQNNGV in the germline V gene. The V segment lost 1 base and the J segment 8 bases; nucleotides outside the gene matches: 12. This CDR3 has 18 residues. CDR3 loop: CASSLAPAGTGGLDEQFF. In nucleotides, the CDR3 is TGTGCCAGCAGCTTAGCTCCCGCCGGGACAGGGGGCTTGGATGAGCAGTTCTTC.

The rearrangement links TRBV5-1 to TRBJ1-1, with D uncertain. Germline assignment: CDR1 SGHRS and CDR2 YFSETQ. The CDR3 is 13 residues long. Trimming took 0 bases from V and 3 from J, leaving 6 bases between them. Here the CDR3 DNA reads TGCGCCAGCAGCTTGGTATATGACACTGAAGCTTTCTTT. This codes for CASSLVYDTEAFF.

This clone was picked up one time. The chain uses TRBV5-1 and TRBJ1-2; the D is unclear. Looked up from germline, CDR1 is SGHRS and CDR2 is YFSETQ. This CDR3 is 15 amino acids long. Trimming pared 0 bases from V and 2 bases from J, leaving 11 bases between. The CDR3 nucleotides are TGCGCCAGCAGCTTGGGGGTTATCCAAAACTATGGCTACACCTTC. As protein: CASSLGVIQNYGYTF.

The CDR3, as DNA: TGTGCCAGCAGTTTGAACTACCACTCCTACAATGAGCAGTTCTTC. The encoded protein is CASSLNYHSYNEQFF. The rearrangement joins TRBV28 to TRBJ2-1; D not resolved. Germline loops: CDR1 MDHEN, CDR2 SYDVKM. The CDR3 consists of 15 residues. Trimming took off 3 bases at V and 0 bases at J, with 9 bases between the two ends.

The chain recombines TRBV19 with TRBJ2-7, with D unresolved. CDR3 length: 14 residues. Trimming removed 3 bases at V and 6 bases at J, with 15 bases between. Germline CDR1 reads LNHDA; CDR2 reads SQIVND (reference sequence). CDR3 sequence (DNA): TGTGCCAGTAGTATTCGCGAGGAAGCCGGCGAGCAGTACTTC. Its translation is CASSIREEAGEQYF.

CDR3 sequence reads: CASSLGQHYNEQFF. DNA of the CDR3: TGTGCCAGCAGTTTAGGGCAGCATTACAATGAGCAGTTCTTC. V gene TRBV28 combines with J gene TRBJ2-1; no clear D. This CDR3 is built from 14 residues. CDR1 is MDHEN, CDR2 SYDVKM, per germline. V was cut by 2 bases and J by 4 bases, with 9 bases left in between.

V and J are TRBV28 and TRBJ2-2, with TRBD2 identical over 11 bases. The CDR3 length is 16 residues. Germline CDR1 and CDR2: MDHEN and SYDVKM. With 5 bases clipped from V and 6 bases from J, the junction kept 8 bases outside the gene matches. CDR3 loop: CASSTRLAGKAGELFF. In DNA, the CDR3 is TGTGCCAGCAGTACCAGACTAGCGGGGAAGGCCGGGGAGCTGTTTTTT.